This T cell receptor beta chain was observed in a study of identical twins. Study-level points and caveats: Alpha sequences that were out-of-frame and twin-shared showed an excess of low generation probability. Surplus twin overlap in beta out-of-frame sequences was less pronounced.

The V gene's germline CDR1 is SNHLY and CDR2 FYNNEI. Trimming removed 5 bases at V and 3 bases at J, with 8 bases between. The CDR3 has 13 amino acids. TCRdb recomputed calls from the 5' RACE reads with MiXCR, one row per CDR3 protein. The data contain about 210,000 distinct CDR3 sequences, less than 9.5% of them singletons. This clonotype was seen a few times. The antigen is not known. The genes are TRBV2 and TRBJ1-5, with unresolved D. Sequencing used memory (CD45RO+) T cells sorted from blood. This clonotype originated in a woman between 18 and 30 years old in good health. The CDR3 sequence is CASSFSVNQPQHF. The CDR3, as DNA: TGTGCCAGCAGTTTCTCAGTCAATCAGCCCCAGCATTTT.